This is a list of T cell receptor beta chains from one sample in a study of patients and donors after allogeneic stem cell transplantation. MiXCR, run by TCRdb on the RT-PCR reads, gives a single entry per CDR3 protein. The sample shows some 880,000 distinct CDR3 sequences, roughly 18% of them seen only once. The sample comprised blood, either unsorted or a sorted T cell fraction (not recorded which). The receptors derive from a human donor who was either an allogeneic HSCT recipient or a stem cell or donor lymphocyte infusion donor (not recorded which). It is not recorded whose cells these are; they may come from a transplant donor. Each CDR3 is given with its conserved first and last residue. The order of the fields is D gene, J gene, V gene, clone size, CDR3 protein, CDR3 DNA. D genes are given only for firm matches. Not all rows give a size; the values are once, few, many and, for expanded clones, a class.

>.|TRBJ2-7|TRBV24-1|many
CATSDLWGTEQYF
TGTGCCACCAGTGATTTGTGGGGTACCGAGCAGTACTTC
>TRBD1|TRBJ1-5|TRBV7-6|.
CASSPSGGQISNQPQHF
TGTGCCAGCAGCCCTTCCGGGGGACAGATAAGCAATCAGCCCCAGCATTTT
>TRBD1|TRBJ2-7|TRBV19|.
CASSIYDRAAEQYF
TGTGCCAGTAGTATCTATGACAGGGCGGCCGAGCAGTACTTC
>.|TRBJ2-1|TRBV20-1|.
CSAILGKHTFDEQFF
TGCAGTGCTATTCTCGGGAAGCATACATTTGATGAGCAGTTCTTC
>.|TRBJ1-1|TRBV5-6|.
CASSLGGGLPNTEAFF
TGTGCCAGCAGCTTGGGAGGGGGACTACCAAACACTGAAGCTTTCTTT
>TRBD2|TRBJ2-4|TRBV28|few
CASSLSGRDIQYF
TGTGCCAGCAGTTTGTCGGGGAGGGACATTCAGTACTTC
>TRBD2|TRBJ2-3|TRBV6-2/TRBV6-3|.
CASSSPRRGGRDTQYF
TGTGCCAGCAGTTCACCTCGACGGGGGGGCCGTGATACGCAGTATTTT
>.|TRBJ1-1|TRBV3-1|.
CASSQLQAPGAFF
TGTGCCAGCAGCCAACTTCAGGCCCCTGGAGCTTTCTTT
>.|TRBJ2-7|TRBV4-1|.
CASSQDNREGEQYF
TGCGCCAGCAGCCAAGATAACAGGGAGGGCGAGCAGTACTTC
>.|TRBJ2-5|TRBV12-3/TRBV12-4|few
CASTLRLQETQYF
TGTGCCAGCACCCTCAGGCTCCAAGAGACCCAGTACTTC
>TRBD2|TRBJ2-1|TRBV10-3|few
CAISLTSGSANEQFF
TGTGCCATCAGCCTCACTAGCGGGAGCGCCAATGAGCAGTTCTTC
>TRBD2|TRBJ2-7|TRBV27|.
CASSGFTSGRAPYEQYF
TGTGCCAGCAGCGGTTTTACTAGCGGGAGGGCGCCCTACGAGCAGTACTTC
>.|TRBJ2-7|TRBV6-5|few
CASRTTTYEQYF
TGTGCCAGCCGAACTACTACCTACGAGCAGTACTTC
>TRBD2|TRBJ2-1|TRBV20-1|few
CSASPAGYNEQFF
TGCAGTGCTAGTCCAGCGGGGTACAATGAGCAGTTCTTC
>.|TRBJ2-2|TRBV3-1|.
CASSHSSPGNTGELFF
TGTGCCAGCAGCCACTCCTCCCCAGGGAACACCGGGGAGCTGTTTTTT
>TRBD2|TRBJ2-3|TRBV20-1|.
CSARDLAGGTDTQYF
TGCAGTGCTAGAGATCTAGCGGGGGGCACAGATACGCAGTATTTT
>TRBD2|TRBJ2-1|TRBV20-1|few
CSAASGRASNEQFF
TGCAGTGCTGCGAGCGGGAGGGCCTCCAATGAGCAGTTCTTC
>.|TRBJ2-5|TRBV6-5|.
CASSYRAGETQYF
TGTGCCAGCAGTTATCGGGCGGGGGAGACCCAGTACTTC
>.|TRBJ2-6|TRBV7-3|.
CASSLESHGANVLTF
TGTGCCAGCAGCCTAGAGAGTCACGGGGCCAACGTCCTGACTTTC
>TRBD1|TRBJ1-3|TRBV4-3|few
CASSQEQGDTIYF
TGCGCCAGCAGCCAGGAACAGGGGGACACCATATATTTT
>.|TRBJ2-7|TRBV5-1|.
CASSLDSSGSRYF
TGCGCCAGCAGCTTGGACAGCTCGGGATCGAGGTACTTC
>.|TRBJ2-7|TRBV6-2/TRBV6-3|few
CASSYAAYEQYF
TGTGCCAGCAGTTACGCCGCCTACGAGCAGTACTTC
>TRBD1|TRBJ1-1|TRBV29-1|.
CSVRQGNTEAFF
TGCAGCGTTCGACAGGGGAACACTGAAGCTTTCTTT
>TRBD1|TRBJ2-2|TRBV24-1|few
CATSGTGWTGELFF
TGTGCCACCAGCGGGACAGGGTGGACCGGGGAGCTGTTTTTT
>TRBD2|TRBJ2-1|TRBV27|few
CASSSTSGRGHEQFF
TGTGCCAGCAGTTCGACTAGCGGGAGGGGGCATGAGCAGTTCTTC
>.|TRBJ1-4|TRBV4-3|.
CASSQAGSTNEKLFF
TGCGCCAGCAGCCAGGCGGGGTCAACTAATGAAAAACTGTTTTTT
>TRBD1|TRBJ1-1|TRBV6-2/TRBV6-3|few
CASSPSPTGTDMNTEAFF
TGTGCCAGCAGTCCAAGCCCGACCGGGACAGACATGAACACTGAAGCTTTCTTT
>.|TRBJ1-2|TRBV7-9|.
CASSLPGRAYGYTF
TGTGCCAGCAGCCTCCCCGGCAGGGCCTATGGCTACACCTTC
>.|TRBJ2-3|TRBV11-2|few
CASSLDWAGLSTDTQYF
TGTGCCAGCAGCTTAGATTGGGCGGGGTTAAGCACAGATACGCAGTATTTT
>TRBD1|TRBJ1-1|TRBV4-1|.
CASSQGQGNLNEAFF
TGCGCCAGCAGCCAAGGACAGGGAAATTTGAATGAAGCTTTCTTT
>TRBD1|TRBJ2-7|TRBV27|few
CASSPPLLRTGVFYEQYF
TGTGCCAGCAGTCCCCCGCTCCTTAGGACAGGGGTCTTTTACGAGCAGTACTTC